This T cell receptor (beta chain) was sequenced for a study of early T cells in non-severe SARS-CoV-2 infection. General study points: The study's VDJdb matching favored anti-spike CD8 responses and missed private and CD4 specificities.

Separate cDNA molecules each had unique molecular identifiers attached to them. MiXCR, run by TCRdb on the 5' RACE reads, gives a single entry per CDR3 protein. The table lists about 68,000 distinct CDR3 sequences, 9% to 15% of them singletons. The ends were cut back, 7 bases at V and 2 bases at J, with 14 bases in the middle. Germline CDR1 MNHNY, CDR2 SVGAGI (reference sequence). There are 14 residues in the CDR3. Only a few counts were recorded for this clonotype. Antigen unknown. V gene TRBV6-6 combines with J gene TRBJ1-2; D may be TRBD1 (5 bases). What was sequenced was whole blood. This receptor was identified in an adult who was a healthcare worker with PCR-confirmed SARS-CoV-2 infection or an uninfected control (not recorded which). The DNA of the CDR3 is TGTGCCAGCATGCGGGGGGGAGTCAACTATGGCTACACCTTC. Protein product: CASMRGGVNYGYTF.